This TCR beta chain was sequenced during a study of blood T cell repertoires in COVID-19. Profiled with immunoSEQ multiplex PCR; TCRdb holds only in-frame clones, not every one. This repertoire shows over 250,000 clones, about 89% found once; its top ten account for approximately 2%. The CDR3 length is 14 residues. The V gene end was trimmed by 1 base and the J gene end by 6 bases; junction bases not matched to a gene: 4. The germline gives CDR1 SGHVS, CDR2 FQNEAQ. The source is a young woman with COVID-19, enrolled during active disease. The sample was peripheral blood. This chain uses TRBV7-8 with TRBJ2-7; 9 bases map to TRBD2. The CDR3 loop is CASSLVAGEGEQYF. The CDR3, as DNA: TGTGCCAGCAGCTTAGTAGCGGGAGAAGGCGAGCAGTACTTC.